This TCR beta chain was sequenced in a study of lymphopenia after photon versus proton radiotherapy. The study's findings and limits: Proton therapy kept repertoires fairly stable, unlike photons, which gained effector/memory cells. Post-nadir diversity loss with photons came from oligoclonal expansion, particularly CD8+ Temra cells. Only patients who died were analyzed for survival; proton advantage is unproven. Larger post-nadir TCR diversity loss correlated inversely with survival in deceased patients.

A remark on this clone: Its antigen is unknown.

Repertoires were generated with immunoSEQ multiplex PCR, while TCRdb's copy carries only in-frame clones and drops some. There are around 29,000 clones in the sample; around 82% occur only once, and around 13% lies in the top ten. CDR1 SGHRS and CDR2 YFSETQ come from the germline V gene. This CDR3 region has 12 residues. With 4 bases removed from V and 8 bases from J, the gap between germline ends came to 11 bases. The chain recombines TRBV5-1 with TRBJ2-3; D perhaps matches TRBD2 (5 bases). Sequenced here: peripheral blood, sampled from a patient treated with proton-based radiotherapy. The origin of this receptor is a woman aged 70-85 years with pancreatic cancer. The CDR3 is CASSPDEGTQYF. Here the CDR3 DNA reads TGCGCCAGCAGCCCTGACGAGGGTACGCAGTATTTT.